Detailed here is one T cell receptor beta chain. This specimen belongs to a study of blood T cell repertoires in COVID-19. Repertoires were generated with immunoSEQ multiplex PCR, while TCRdb's copy carries only in-frame clones and drops some. Among around 140,000 clones listed, over 80% were seen once. The receptor was isolated from a woman aged 50 to 60 with acute or convalescent COVID-19. What was sequenced was peripheral blood.

The chain's CDR3 is CASSATGLAGGVTDTQYF. The CDR3 region has the DNA TGTGCCAGCAGCGCCACTGGACTAGCGGGGGGGGTCACAGATACGCAGTATTTT. V gene TRBV9 combines with J gene TRBJ2-3; 15 nucleotides align to TRBD2. Germline V gene sequence: CDR1 SGDLS, CDR2 YYNGEE. V gave up 3 bases and J gave up 2 bases; unmatched junction bases: 7. This CDR3 has 18 amino acids. The full variable domain, with the rest looked up from reference TRBV9 and TRBJ2-3, is DSGVTQTPKHLITATGQRVTLRCSPRSGDLSVYWYQQSLDQGLQFLIQYYNGEERAKGNILERFSAQQFPDLHSELNLSSLELGDSALYFCASSATGLAGGVTDTQYFGPGTRLTVL.